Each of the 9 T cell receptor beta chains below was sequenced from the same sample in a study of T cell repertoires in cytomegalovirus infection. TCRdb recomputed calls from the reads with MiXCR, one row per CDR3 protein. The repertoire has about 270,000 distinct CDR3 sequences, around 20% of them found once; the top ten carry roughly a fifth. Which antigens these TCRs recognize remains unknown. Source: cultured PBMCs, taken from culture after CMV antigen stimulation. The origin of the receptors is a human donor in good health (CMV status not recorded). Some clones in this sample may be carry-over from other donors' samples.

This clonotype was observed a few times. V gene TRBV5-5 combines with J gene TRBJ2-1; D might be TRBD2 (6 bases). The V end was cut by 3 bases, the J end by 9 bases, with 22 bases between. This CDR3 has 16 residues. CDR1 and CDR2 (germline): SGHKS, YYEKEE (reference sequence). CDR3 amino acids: CASSSISGVGGGEQFF. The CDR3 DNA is TGTGCCAGCAGCTCCATATCGGGGGTAGGAGGTGGTGAGCAGTTCTTC.

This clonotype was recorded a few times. CDR3 sequence: CASSSPSGREQETQYF. DNA for the CDR3: TGTGCCAGCAGCTCACCTAGCGGGAGGGAACAAGAGACCCAGTACTTC. The chain couples TRBV7-2 to TRBJ2-5; TRBD2 aligns across 12 bases. The CDR3 covers 16 residues. Germline CDR1 and CDR2: SGHTA and FQGNSA. The J segment lost 2 bases and the V segment lost 4 bases, leaving 5 bases of the junction unmatched.

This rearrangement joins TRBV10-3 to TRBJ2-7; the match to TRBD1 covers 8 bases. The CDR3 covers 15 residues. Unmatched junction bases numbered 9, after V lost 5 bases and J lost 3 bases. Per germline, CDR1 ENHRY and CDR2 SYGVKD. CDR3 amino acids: CAISQMGQVNYEQYF. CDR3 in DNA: TGTGCCATCAGTCAGATGGGACAGGTTAACTACGAGCAGTACTTC.

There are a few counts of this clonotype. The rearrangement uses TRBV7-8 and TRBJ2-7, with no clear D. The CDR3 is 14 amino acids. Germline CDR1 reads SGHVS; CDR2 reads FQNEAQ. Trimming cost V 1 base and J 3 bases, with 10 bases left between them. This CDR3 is CASSLGVAGYEQYV. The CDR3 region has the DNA TGTGCCAGCAGCTTAGGGGTAGCCGGCTACGAGCAGTACGTC.

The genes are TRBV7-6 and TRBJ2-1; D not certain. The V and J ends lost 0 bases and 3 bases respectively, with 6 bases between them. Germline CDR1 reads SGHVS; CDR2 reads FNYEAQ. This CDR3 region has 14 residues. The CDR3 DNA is TGTGCCAGCAGCTTAGCGGGATACTACAATGAGCAGTTCTTC. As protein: CASSLAGYYNEQFF.

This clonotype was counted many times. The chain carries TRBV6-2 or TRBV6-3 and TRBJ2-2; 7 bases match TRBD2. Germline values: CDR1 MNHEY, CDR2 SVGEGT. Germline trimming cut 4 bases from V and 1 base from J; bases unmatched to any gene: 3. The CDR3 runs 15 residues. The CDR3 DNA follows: TGTGCCAGCAGTTTTGGACTAGGGAACACCGGGGAGCTGTTTTTT. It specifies CASSFGLGNTGELFF.

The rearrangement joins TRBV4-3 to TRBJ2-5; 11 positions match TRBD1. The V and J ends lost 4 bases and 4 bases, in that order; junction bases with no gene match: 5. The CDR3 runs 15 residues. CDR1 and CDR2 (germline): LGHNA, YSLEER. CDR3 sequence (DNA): TGCGCCAGCAGCCCGGACGGGACAGGGGGAGAGACCCAGTACTTC. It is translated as CASSPDGTGGETQYF.

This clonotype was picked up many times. For the CDR3, the DNA is TGTGCCAGCATACCCGAGGGACTAGCTCACGAGCAGTACTTC. Protein sequence: CASIPEGLAHEQYF. The chain combines TRBV28 with TRBJ2-7, with 9 bases identical to TRBD2. V gave up 7 bases and J gave up 5 bases; unmatched junction bases: 9. Germline V CDR1 and CDR2: MDHEN, SYDVKM. The CDR3 is 14 amino acids. Full variable domain (remainder filled in from reference TRBV28 and TRBJ2-7): DVKVTQSSRYLVKRTGEKVFLECVQDMDHENMFWYRQDPGLGLRLIYFSYDVKMKEKGDIPEGYSVSREKKERFSLILESASTNQTSMYLCASIPEGLAHEQYFGPGTRLTVT.

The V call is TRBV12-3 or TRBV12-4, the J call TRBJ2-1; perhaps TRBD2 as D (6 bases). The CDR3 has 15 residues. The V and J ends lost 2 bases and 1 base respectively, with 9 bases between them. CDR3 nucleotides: TGTGCCAGCAGTTTATCCGGGACTTCCTACAATGAGCAGTTCTTC. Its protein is CASSLSGTSYNEQFF.